One T cell receptor (beta chain) is described in this entry. These data belong to a study of blood T cell repertoires in COVID-19. Clones were sequenced by immunoSEQ multiplex PCR, and TCRdb holds only the in-frame ones, with some missing. Of around 310,000 clones listed, over 70% are singletons. The age range of participants was about 18 to 95 years, with residence in about 25 US areas. V shed 4 bases and J 5 bases; nucleotides not matched to a gene: 8. The germline V gene encodes CDR1 KGHDR and CDR2 SFDVKD. This CDR3 is built from 16 residues. This TCR was recovered from a man aged 25 to 40 who had recovered from COVID-19. Sequences were obtained from PBMCs or T cells enriched from blood (not recorded which). The J gene is TRBJ1-5, the V gene TRBV24-1; 9 positions match TRBD1. CDR3 sequence: CATSDPRTGEDQPQHF. For the CDR3, the DNA is TGTGCCACCAGTGACCCCCGGACAGGGGAGGATCAGCCCCAGCATTTT.